The rows below give T cell receptor beta chains drawn from one sample of a study of beta chain features in type 1 diabetes. Generated by immunoSEQ multiplex PCR, the TCRdb table keeps only in-frame clones and is missing some. The sample carries more than 300,000 clones, over 9.5% recorded once. The sample taken for sequencing was naive CD4+ T cells from blood. The receptors here all came from a woman aged 18-35 years with type 1 diabetes. CDR3s include the opening cysteine and the closing phenylalanine or tryptophan. D genes are given only for firm matches. A clone size is listed for some rows: how often the clone was seen (once, few, many), or a class if it is expanded.

d_call	clone_size	v_call	j_call	cdr3_aa	cdr3_nt
NA	few	TRBV2	TRBJ2-7	CASSEYGGYEQYF	TGTGCCAGCAGTGAATACGGCGGTTACGAGCAGTACTTC
TRBD1	NA	TRBV6-6	TRBJ2-1	CASNPTGGGLGEQFF	TGTGCCAGCAACCCGACAGGGGGCGGTTTAGGTGAGCAGTTCTTC
TRBD1	NA	TRBV23-1	TRBJ1-2	CASSQSRPGQGMITDGYTF	TGCGCCAGCAGTCAATCGAGACCGGGACAGGGCATGATCACCGATGGCTACACCTTC
TRBD1	few	TRBV2	TRBJ1-6	CASRGTGTASPLHF	TGTGCCAGCAGAGGGACAGGGACGGCGTCACCCCTCCACTTT
NA	NA	TRBV9	TRBJ2-1	CASSRIQGGEQFF	TGTGCCAGCAGCAGGATACAGGGCGGGGAGCAGTTCTTC
TRBD1	NA	TRBV7-3	TRBJ2-2	CASSLEGANTGELFF	TGTGCCAGCAGCTTAGAGGGGGCCAACACCGGGGAGCTGTTTTTT
TRBD1	NA	TRBV6-6	TRBJ1-4	CASKPDRGEEKLFF	TGTGCCAGCAAGCCGGACAGGGGGGAGGAAAAACTGTTTTTT
NA	few	TRBV2	TRBJ1-5	CASSDGTPYQPQHF	TGTGCCAGCAGTGACGGGACACCCTATCAGCCCCAGCATTTT
TRBD1	few	TRBV28	TRBJ2-2	CASRQGTVITGELFF	TGTGCCAGCAGACAAGGGACAGTGATCACCGGGGAGCTGTTTTTT
TRBD1	NA	TRBV5-1	TRBJ1-2	CASSLTGTGYGYTF	TGCGCCAGCAGCTTGACCGGGACAGGTTATGGCTACACCTTC
NA	NA	TRBV7-2	TRBJ2-7	CASSSPLILEQYF	TGTGCCAGCAGCTCCCCCCTAATCCTCGAGCAGTACTTC
TRBD2	NA	TRBV13	TRBJ2-7	CASSLSAGGEEQYF	TGTGCCAGCAGCTTATCAGCGGGGGGTGAAGAGCAGTACTTC
NA	NA	TRBV29-1	TRBJ2-7	CSVSGSAAAEQYF	TGCAGCGTATCCGGGTCCGCCGCGGCCGAGCAGTACTTC
NA	few	TRBV4-1	TRBJ2-1	CASSQVDNEQFF	TGCGCCAGCAGCCAGGTAGACAATGAGCAGTTCTTC
TRBD1	few	TRBV5-1	TRBJ2-1	CASSYTKGQLYNEQFF	TGCGCCAGCAGCTATACGAAGGGACAGCTATACAATGAGCAGTTCTTC
TRBD1	few	TRBV4-2	TRBJ1-2	CASSQTGAYGYTF	TGTGCCAGCAGCCAAACAGGGGCCTATGGCTACACCTTC
TRBD1	few	TRBV5-6	TRBJ2-3	CASSWDKGQADTQYF	TGTGCCAGCAGCTGGGATAAAGGACAGGCAGATACGCAGTATTTT
NA	NA	TRBV5-4	TRBJ2-1	CASSRGEGVNEQFF	TGTGCCAGCAGCCGAGGGGAGGGGGTCAATGAGCAGTTCTTC
NA	NA	TRBV27	TRBJ1-1	CASSPATRVPAFF	TGTGCCAGCAGTCCCGCAACCCGGGTTCCGGCTTTCTTT
TRBD2	few	TRBV14	TRBJ2-7	CASSQDERGLYEQYF	TGTGCCAGCAGCCAAGATGAGCGGGGACTGTACGAGCAGTACTTC
NA	NA	TRBV7-9	TRBJ1-1	CASSLAGAAEAFF	TGTGCCAGCAGCTTAGCGGGAGCTGCTGAAGCTTTCTTT
NA	few	TRBV19	TRBJ1-1	CASSTTPNTEAFF	TGTGCCAGTAGTACGACACCGAACACTGAAGCTTTCTTT
NA	few	TRBV18	TRBJ2-3	CASSPSNTQYF	TGTGCCAGCTCACCGAGTAATACGCAGTATTTT
TRBD2	NA	TRBV5-4	TRBJ2-1	CASSLQREGRYEQFF	TGTGCCAGCAGCTTACAGCGGGAGGGCCGATATGAGCAGTTCTTC
TRBD1	NA	TRBV9	TRBJ1-2	CASSVGDREGYGYTF	TGTGCCAGCAGCGTGGGGGACAGGGAGGGATATGGCTACACCTTC
TRBD2	few	TRBV4-3	TRBJ2-7	CASSQDTSGLYEQYF	TGCGCCAGCAGCCAAGATACTAGCGGACTCTACGAGCAGTACTTC
NA	few	TRBV2	TRBJ2-3	CASSAGYPEDTQYF	TGTGCCAGCAGTGCGGGGTATCCTGAGGATACGCAGTATTTT
NA	few	TRBV7-2	TRBJ2-3	CASMRGGGDTQYF	TGTGCCAGCATGAGGGGGGGCGGAGATACGCAGTATTTT
NA	few	TRBV2	TRBJ2-3	CASSLLQRPSTDTQYF	TGTGCCAGCAGTTTACTCCAGCGCCCTAGCACAGATACGCAGTATTTT
NA	NA	TRBV14	TRBJ2-1	CASSQDGVGEQFF	TGTGCCAGCAGCCAAGATGGAGTAGGTGAGCAGTTCTTC
NA	NA	TRBV6-1	TRBJ2-5	CASSAGSAQETQYF	TGTGCCAGCAGTGCAGGGTCAGCACAAGAGACCCAGTACTTC
NA	NA	TRBV7-9	TRBJ2-7	CASSSLYEQYF	TGTGCCAGCAGCTCACTATACGAGCAGTACTTC
TRBD2	NA	TRBV30	TRBJ2-2	CAWGRGSTGELFF	TGTGCCTGGGGGAGGGGAAGCACCGGGGAGCTGTTTTTT
NA	NA	TRBV7-9	TRBJ1-2	CASSLGRGADGYTF	TGTGCCAGCAGCTTAGGGCGGGGGGCCGACGGCTACACCTTC
NA	NA	TRBV7-2	TRBJ2-5	CASSGPRRGETQYF	TGTGCCTCCTCGGGACCCAGGAGGGGAGAGACCCAGTACTTC
TRBD2	few	TRBV9	TRBJ2-3	CASSASGRGWTDTQYF	TGTGCCAGCAGCGCCAGCGGGAGAGGATGGACAGATACGCAGTATTTT
NA	NA	TRBV15	TRBJ1-5	CATSRGSHQPQHF	TGTGCCACCAGCCGGGGGTCTCATCAGCCCCAGCATTTT
TRBD1	NA	TRBV5-1	TRBJ1-2	CASSPPTGVGGYTF	TGCGCCAGCAGCCCTCCGACAGGGGTGGGTGGCTACACCTTC
TRBD1	few	TRBV2	TRBJ1-4	CASSSGTGATNEKLFF	TGTGCCAGCAGCTCCGGGACAGGGGCTACTAATGAAAAACTGTTTTTT
NA	NA	TRBV25-1	TRBJ2-7	CASSQSYEQYF	TGTGCCAGCAGTCAGTCCTACGAGCAGTACTTC
TRBD1	few	TRBV5-1	TRBJ1-1	CASSLATTGGGSTEAFF	TGCGCCAGCAGCTTGGCCACAACAGGGGGAGGAAGCACTGAAGCTTTCTTT
TRBD2	NA	TRBV15	TRBJ2-1	CATSRKGLADNNEQFF	TGTGCCACCAGCAGGAAGGGACTAGCGGACAACAATGAGCAGTTCTTC